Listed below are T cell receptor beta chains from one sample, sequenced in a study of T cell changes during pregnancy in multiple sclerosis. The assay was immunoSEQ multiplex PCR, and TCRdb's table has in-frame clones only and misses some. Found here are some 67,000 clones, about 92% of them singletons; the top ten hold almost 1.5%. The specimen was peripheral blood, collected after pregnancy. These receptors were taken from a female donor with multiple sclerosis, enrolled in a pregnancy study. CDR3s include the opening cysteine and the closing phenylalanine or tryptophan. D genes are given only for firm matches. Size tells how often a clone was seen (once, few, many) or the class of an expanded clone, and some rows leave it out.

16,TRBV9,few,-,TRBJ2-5,CASSGTGVPSMETQYF,TGTGCCAGCAGCGGAACGGGAGTACCGTCGATGGAGACCCAGTACTTC
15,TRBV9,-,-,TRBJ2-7,CASSVAGEPGIEQYF,TGTGCCAGCAGCGTAGCGGGAGAGCCCGGTATAGAGCAGTACTTC
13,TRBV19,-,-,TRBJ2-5,CASSIRLEETQYF,TGTGCCAGTAGTATACGACTGGAAGAGACCCAGTACTTC
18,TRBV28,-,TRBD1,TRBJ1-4,CASRHFLNRDRVNEKLFF,TGTGCCAGCAGACATTTTTTAAACCGGGACAGGGTTAATGAAAAACTGTTTTTT
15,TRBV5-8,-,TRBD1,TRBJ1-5,CASSPTGLGNQPQHF,TGTGCCAGCAGCCCGACAGGGTTGGGCAATCAGCCCCAGCATTTT
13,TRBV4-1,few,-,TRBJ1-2,CASSHPKPYGYTF,TGCGCCAGCAGCCATCCGAAGCCGTATGGCTACACCTTC
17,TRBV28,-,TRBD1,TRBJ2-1,CASSITPGQGTYNEQFF,TGTGCCAGCAGCATTACACCGGGACAGGGGACCTACAATGAGCAGTTCTTC
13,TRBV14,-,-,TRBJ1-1,CASSQGLITEAFF,TGTGCCAGCAGCCAGGGACTGATCACTGAAGCTTTCTTT
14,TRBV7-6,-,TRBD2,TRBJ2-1,CASSNSGGGNEQFF,TGTGCCAGCAGCAATAGCGGGGGAGGGAATGAGCAGTTCTTC
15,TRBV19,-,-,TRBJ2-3,CASSKEGLKTDTQYF,TGTGCCAGTAGTAAGGAGGGTCTGAAGACAGATACGCAGTATTTT
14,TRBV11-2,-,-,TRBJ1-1,CASSLDRDKQRAFF,TGTGCCAGCAGCTTAGATCGGGACAAACAGCGAGCTTTCTTT
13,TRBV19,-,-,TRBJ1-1,CASSPAGITEAFF,TGTGCCAGTAGCCCAGCAGGGATCACTGAAGCTTTCTTT
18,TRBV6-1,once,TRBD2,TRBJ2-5,CASSGWGASGRIGETQYF,TGTGCCAGCAGTGGATGGGGGGCTAGCGGGAGAATAGGAGAGACCCAGTACTTC
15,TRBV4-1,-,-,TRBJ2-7,CASSPAPGIPYEQYF,TGCGCCAGCAGTCCTGCCCCAGGGATCCCCTACGAGCAGTATTTC
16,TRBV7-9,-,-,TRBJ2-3,CASSLLSDSSTDTQYF,TGTGCCAGCAGCTTATTGAGCGACAGCAGCACAGATACGCAGTATTTT
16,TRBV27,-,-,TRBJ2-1,CASSLAKAADYNEQFF,TGTGCCAGCAGTCTTGCTAAAGCGGCAGATTACAATGAGCAGTTCTTC
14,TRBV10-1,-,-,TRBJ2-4,CASSGDSPPGIQYF,TGCGCCAGCAGCGGAGACAGCCCCCCGGGCATTCAGTACTTC
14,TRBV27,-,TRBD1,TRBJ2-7,CASSPGTVSYEQYF,TGTGCCAGCAGTCCCGGGACAGTCTCCTACGAGCAGTACTTC
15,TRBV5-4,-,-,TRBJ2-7,CASSSTSRILNEQYF,TGTGCCAGCAGCTCTACCTCTAGAATACTCAACGAGCAGTACTTC
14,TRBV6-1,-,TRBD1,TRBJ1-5,CASSRLTGDQPQHF,TGTGCCAGCAGTCGACTCACAGGGGATCAGCCCCAGCATTTT
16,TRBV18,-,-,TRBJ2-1,CASSPLDSLGYNEQFF,TGTGCCAGCTCACCCCTGGACAGCCTAGGCTACAATGAGCAGTTCTTC
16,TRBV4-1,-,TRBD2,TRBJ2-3,CASSQTDSGSPYTQYF,TGCGCCAGCAGCCAAACTGATAGCGGGAGCCCGTATACGCAGTATTTT
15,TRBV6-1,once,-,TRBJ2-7,CASNKIVGGRSEQYF,TGTGCCAGCAACAAGATTGTGGGGGGGCGGTCGGAGCAGTACTTC
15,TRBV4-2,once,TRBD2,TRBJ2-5,CASSPGLALQETQYF,TGTGCCAGCAGCCCAGGACTAGCGCTTCAAGAGACCCAGTACTTC
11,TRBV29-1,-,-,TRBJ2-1,CSVAFGPEGFF,TGCAGCGTTGCTTTCGGGCCGGAGGGGTTCTTC
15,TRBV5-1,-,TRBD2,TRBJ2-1,CASSQSLAGEGEQFF,TGCGCCAGCAGCCAGAGTCTAGCGGGAGAGGGTGAGCAGTTCTTC
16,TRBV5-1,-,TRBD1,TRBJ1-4,CASRHQGAPTNEKLFF,TGCGCCAGCAGACATCAGGGGGCCCCCACTAATGAAAAACTGTTTTTT
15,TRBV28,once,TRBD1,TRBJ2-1,CASMPDRESLHEQFF,TGTGCCAGCATGCCTGACAGGGAGTCTTTGCATGAGCAGTTCTTC
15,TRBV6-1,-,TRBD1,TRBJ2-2,CASMEGGGYTGELFF,TGTGCCAGCATGGAAGGGGGCGGTTACACCGGGGAGCTGTTTTTT
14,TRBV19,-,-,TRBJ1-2,CASSIKPPRHGYTF,TGTGCCAGTAGTATCAAGCCCCCCAGGCATGGCTACACCTTC
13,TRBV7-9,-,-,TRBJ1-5,CASRDSADQPQHF,TGTGCCAGCAGGGACAGCGCAGATCAGCCCCAGCATTTT
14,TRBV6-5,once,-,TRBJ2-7,CASRSDFRRVEQYF,TGTGCCAGCAGGTCGGATTTCCGCCGGGTCGAGCAGTACTTC
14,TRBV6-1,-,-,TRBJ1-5,CASNNGGANQPQHF,TGTGCCAGCAACAACGGGGGGGCGAATCAGCCCCAGCATTTT
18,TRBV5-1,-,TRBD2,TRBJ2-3,CASSRGLAGAGRTDTQYF,TGCGCCAGCAGCCGAGGACTAGCGGGAGCTGGGCGCACAGATACGCAGTATTTT
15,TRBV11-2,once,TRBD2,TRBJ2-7,CASTRRGLGGEEQYF,TGTGCCAGCACCCGAAGGGGACTAGGCGGTGAGGAGCAGTACTTC
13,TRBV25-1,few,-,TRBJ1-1,CASSGRGNTEAFF,TGTGCCAGCAGTGGAAGGGGGAACACTGAAGCTTTCTTT
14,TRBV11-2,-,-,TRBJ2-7,CASSLVLSNPEQYF,TGTGCCAGCAGCTTAGTACTATCAAATCCCGAGCAGTACTTC
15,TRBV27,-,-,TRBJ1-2,CASSLEHRSGGGYTF,TGTGCCAGCAGTTTAGAGCACAGGAGCGGGGGGGGCTACACCTTC
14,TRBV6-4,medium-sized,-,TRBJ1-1,CASSDGDSPTEAFF,TGTGCCAGCAGTGACGGGGACTCGCCTACTGAAGCTTTCTTT
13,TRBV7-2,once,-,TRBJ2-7,CANPGQPVGEQYF,TGTGCCAACCCGGGACAACCCGTCGGCGAGCAGTACTTC
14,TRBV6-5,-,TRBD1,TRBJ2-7,CASRIRDSSYEQYF,TGTGCCAGCAGAATCCGGGACAGCTCCTACGAGCAGTACTTC
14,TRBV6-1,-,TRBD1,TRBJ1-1,CASSVQGLNTEAFF,TGTGCCAGCAGTGTACAGGGGTTGAACACTGAAGCTTTCTTT